Listed here are 9 T cell receptor beta chains from one sample, sequenced in a study of OX40 agonist ivuxolimab in advanced cancers. The protocol was immunoSEQ multiplex PCR, while the TCRdb copy is restricted to in-frame clones and leaves out a portion. The data hold some 19,000 clones, with around 87% observed a single time. Sequencing used CD4+ or CD8+ T cells sorted from blood, obtained in a trial of the OX40 agonist ivuxolimab. The receptors were sampled from an adult with an advanced solid tumor such as melanoma, head and neck, liver or kidney cancer.

The sample holds one count of this clone. This chain links TRBV18 with TRBJ2-1; D is uncertain. Germline assignment: CDR1 KGHSH and CDR2 LQKENI. V was cut by 0 bases and J by 1 base, with 7 bases left in between. The CDR3 is 15 residues long. The CDR3 reads CASSPPGTSYNEQFF. CDR3 coding DNA: TGTGCCAGCTCACCACCTGGTACTTCCTACAATGAGCAGTTCTTC.

The CDR3 region has the DNA TGTGCCACCTCGGCGGGACAGGGTTTAGCCGGGGAGCTGTTTTTT. The encoded protein is CATSAGQGLAGELFF. The chain carries TRBV9 and TRBJ2-2; 9 bases are a match to TRBD1. V shed 9 bases and J 6 bases; nucleotides not matched to a gene: 12. The CDR3 contains 15 residues. Germline V lookup: CDR1 SGDLS, CDR2 YYNGEE.

The V and J genes are TRBV7-8 and TRBJ1-1; D is unresolved. The CDR3 is 12 amino acids. Deletions cut 5 bases from V and 7 bases from J, with 11 bases between. The germline V gene has CDR1 SGHVS and CDR2 FQNEAQ. The CDR3 loop is CASSESGYEAFF. For the CDR3, the DNA is TGTGCCAGCAGCGAATCCGGGTATGAAGCTTTCTTT.

This clone was detected only once. This chain joins TRBV19 and TRBJ2-2, with D tentatively TRBD2 (6 bases). The CDR3 covers 14 residues. Trimming took 3 bases from V and 6 from J, leaving 11 bases between them. Per the germline V gene, CDR1 is LNHDA and CDR2 is SQIVND (reference sequence). The CDR3 DNA follows: TGTGCCAGTAGTATTCAGTCGGGGGCCGGGGAGCTGTTTTTT. Translating it yields CASSIQSGAGELFF.

V and J are TRBV19 and TRBJ1-1; D is ambiguous. CDR3 length: 13 amino acids. Germline CDR1 LNHDA, CDR2 SQIVND (reference sequence). V was pared by 7 bases and J by 5 bases, with 14 bases between. CDR3 sequence (DNA): TGTGCCAGTATAGAAGGGTTATCGACTGAAGCTTTCTTT. It is translated as CASIEGLSTEAFF.

The chain uses TRBV18 and TRBJ1-1; D might be TRBD1 (6 bases). CDR1 KGHSH and CDR2 LQKENI come from the germline V gene. With 2 bases removed from V and 0 bases from J, the gap between germline ends came to 16 bases. The CDR3 runs to 17 residues. The chain's CDR3 is CASSPTGGPAMNTEAFF. CDR3 DNA: TGTGCCAGCTCACCAACCGGGGGGCCGGCCATGAACACTGAAGCTTTCTTT.

This clone was seen just once. The rearrangement joins TRBV5-6 to TRBJ2-2; D is ambiguous. Between the trimmed V and J ends, which lost 4 bases and 5 bases, there was a span of 9 bases. In germline, CDR1 is SGHDT, CDR2 YYEEEE. This CDR3 spans 13 amino acids. The CDR3: CASSGVGTGELFF. In nucleotides, the CDR3 is TGTGCCAGCAGCGGGGTGGGGACCGGGGAGCTGTTTTTT.

The chain recombines TRBV4-1 with TRBJ1-2; 10 bases agree with TRBD1. Germline V gives CDR1 MGHRA, CDR2 YSYEKL. The CDR3 consists of 17 residues. J was trimmed by 1 base and V by 3 bases; bases with no gene match: 8. In DNA, the CDR3 is TGCGCCAGCAGCCATGGGACAGGGGAGTTCTTTAACTATGGCTACACCTTC. This translates into CASSHGTGEFFNYGYTF.

Sample share makes this clone medium-sized. The chain recombines TRBV6-5 with TRBJ2-3; 12 bases are a match to TRBD2. The CDR3 has 15 residues. CDR1 is MNHEY and CDR2 is SVGAGI in the germline V gene. V gave up 6 bases and J gave up 6 bases; unmatched junction bases: 7. This CDR3 reads CASRTGLAGTDTQYF. As DNA, the CDR3 is TGTGCCAGCAGGACCGGACTAGCGGGAACGGATACGCAGTATTTT.